The rows below give T cell receptor beta chains drawn from one sample of a study of blood T cells in healthy people across ages. TCRdb used MiXCR to reprocess the 5' RACE reads, holding one entry per CDR3 protein. Of about 760,000 distinct CDR3 sequences listed, about 61% are singletons. Sample: blood. The receptors were gathered from a middle-aged man in good health. The CDR3 runs from the conserved cysteine through the conserved F or W. Fields, in order: V gene, J gene, D gene, clone size, CDR3 DNA, CDR3 protein. A D gene is named only where the DNA matches it firmly. Not every row has a clone size; where given, it reads once, few, many or a size class.

TRBV12-3/TRBV12-4,TRBJ1-1,NA,NA,NA,CASSLAGGRNEQYFGPGTEAFF
TRBV7-6,TRBJ2-1,NA,NA,TGTGCCAGCAGCGTTCTCGGGGGCACCGAGCAGTTCTTC,CASSVLGGTEQFF
TRBV2,TRBJ1-5,TRBD1,once,TGTGCCAGCAGGTGGACTATACCTTGGGGACAGGGATACTACCAGCCCCAGCATTTT,CASRWTIPWGQGYYQPQHF
TRBV20-1,TRBJ2-1,TRBD2,NA,TGCAGTGCTAGTATACTAGCGGGGGTCTACAATGAGCAGTTCTTC,CSASILAGVYNEQFF
TRBV6-6,TRBJ1-2,TRBD1,NA,TGTGCCAGCAGTTACCTGGACAGGGACTATGGCTACACCTTC,CASSYLDRDYGYTF
TRBV7-9,TRBJ2-7,NA,NA,TGTGCCAGCCGACAGCTTTCCGGACTTTCCTACGAGCAGTACTTC,CASRQLSGLSYEQYF
TRBV10-3,TRBJ1-2,NA,once,TGTGCCATCGGGTCCGAATTCTATGGCTACACCTTC,CAIGSEFYGYTF
TRBV27,TRBJ2-7,TRBD1,NA,TGTGCCAGCAGTACTCTACAGGGGGCCATAGGCGAGCAGTACTTC,CASSTLQGAIGEQYF
TRBV4-2,TRBJ2-3,TRBD2,few,TGTGCCAGCAGCCATGCAAGCGGGGGGGCCGAAGATACGCAGTATTTT,CASSHASGGAEDTQYF
TRBV15,TRBJ2-5,TRBD2,few,TGTGCCACCAGCAGAGAGAGAGCGGGACAAGAGACCCAGTACTTC,CATSRERAGQETQYF
TRBV10-3,TRBJ1-2,NA,NA,TGTGCCATCAGTGAGTCAGGGACTCCCTATGGCTACACCTTC,CAISESGTPYGYTF